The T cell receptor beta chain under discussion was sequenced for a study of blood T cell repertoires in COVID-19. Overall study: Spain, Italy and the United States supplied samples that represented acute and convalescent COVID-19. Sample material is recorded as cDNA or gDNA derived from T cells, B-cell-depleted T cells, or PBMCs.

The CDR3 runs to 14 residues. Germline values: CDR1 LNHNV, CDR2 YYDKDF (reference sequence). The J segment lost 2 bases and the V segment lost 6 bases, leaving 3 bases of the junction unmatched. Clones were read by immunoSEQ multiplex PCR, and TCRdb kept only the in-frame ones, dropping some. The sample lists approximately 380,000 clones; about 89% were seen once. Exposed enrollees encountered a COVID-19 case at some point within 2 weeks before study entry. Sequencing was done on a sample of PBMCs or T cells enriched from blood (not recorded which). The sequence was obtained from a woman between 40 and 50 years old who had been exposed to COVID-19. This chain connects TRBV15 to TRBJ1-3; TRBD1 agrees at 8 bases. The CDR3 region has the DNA TGTGCCACCAGATCAGGGGGCACTGGAAACACCATATATTTT. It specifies CATRSGGTGNTIYF.